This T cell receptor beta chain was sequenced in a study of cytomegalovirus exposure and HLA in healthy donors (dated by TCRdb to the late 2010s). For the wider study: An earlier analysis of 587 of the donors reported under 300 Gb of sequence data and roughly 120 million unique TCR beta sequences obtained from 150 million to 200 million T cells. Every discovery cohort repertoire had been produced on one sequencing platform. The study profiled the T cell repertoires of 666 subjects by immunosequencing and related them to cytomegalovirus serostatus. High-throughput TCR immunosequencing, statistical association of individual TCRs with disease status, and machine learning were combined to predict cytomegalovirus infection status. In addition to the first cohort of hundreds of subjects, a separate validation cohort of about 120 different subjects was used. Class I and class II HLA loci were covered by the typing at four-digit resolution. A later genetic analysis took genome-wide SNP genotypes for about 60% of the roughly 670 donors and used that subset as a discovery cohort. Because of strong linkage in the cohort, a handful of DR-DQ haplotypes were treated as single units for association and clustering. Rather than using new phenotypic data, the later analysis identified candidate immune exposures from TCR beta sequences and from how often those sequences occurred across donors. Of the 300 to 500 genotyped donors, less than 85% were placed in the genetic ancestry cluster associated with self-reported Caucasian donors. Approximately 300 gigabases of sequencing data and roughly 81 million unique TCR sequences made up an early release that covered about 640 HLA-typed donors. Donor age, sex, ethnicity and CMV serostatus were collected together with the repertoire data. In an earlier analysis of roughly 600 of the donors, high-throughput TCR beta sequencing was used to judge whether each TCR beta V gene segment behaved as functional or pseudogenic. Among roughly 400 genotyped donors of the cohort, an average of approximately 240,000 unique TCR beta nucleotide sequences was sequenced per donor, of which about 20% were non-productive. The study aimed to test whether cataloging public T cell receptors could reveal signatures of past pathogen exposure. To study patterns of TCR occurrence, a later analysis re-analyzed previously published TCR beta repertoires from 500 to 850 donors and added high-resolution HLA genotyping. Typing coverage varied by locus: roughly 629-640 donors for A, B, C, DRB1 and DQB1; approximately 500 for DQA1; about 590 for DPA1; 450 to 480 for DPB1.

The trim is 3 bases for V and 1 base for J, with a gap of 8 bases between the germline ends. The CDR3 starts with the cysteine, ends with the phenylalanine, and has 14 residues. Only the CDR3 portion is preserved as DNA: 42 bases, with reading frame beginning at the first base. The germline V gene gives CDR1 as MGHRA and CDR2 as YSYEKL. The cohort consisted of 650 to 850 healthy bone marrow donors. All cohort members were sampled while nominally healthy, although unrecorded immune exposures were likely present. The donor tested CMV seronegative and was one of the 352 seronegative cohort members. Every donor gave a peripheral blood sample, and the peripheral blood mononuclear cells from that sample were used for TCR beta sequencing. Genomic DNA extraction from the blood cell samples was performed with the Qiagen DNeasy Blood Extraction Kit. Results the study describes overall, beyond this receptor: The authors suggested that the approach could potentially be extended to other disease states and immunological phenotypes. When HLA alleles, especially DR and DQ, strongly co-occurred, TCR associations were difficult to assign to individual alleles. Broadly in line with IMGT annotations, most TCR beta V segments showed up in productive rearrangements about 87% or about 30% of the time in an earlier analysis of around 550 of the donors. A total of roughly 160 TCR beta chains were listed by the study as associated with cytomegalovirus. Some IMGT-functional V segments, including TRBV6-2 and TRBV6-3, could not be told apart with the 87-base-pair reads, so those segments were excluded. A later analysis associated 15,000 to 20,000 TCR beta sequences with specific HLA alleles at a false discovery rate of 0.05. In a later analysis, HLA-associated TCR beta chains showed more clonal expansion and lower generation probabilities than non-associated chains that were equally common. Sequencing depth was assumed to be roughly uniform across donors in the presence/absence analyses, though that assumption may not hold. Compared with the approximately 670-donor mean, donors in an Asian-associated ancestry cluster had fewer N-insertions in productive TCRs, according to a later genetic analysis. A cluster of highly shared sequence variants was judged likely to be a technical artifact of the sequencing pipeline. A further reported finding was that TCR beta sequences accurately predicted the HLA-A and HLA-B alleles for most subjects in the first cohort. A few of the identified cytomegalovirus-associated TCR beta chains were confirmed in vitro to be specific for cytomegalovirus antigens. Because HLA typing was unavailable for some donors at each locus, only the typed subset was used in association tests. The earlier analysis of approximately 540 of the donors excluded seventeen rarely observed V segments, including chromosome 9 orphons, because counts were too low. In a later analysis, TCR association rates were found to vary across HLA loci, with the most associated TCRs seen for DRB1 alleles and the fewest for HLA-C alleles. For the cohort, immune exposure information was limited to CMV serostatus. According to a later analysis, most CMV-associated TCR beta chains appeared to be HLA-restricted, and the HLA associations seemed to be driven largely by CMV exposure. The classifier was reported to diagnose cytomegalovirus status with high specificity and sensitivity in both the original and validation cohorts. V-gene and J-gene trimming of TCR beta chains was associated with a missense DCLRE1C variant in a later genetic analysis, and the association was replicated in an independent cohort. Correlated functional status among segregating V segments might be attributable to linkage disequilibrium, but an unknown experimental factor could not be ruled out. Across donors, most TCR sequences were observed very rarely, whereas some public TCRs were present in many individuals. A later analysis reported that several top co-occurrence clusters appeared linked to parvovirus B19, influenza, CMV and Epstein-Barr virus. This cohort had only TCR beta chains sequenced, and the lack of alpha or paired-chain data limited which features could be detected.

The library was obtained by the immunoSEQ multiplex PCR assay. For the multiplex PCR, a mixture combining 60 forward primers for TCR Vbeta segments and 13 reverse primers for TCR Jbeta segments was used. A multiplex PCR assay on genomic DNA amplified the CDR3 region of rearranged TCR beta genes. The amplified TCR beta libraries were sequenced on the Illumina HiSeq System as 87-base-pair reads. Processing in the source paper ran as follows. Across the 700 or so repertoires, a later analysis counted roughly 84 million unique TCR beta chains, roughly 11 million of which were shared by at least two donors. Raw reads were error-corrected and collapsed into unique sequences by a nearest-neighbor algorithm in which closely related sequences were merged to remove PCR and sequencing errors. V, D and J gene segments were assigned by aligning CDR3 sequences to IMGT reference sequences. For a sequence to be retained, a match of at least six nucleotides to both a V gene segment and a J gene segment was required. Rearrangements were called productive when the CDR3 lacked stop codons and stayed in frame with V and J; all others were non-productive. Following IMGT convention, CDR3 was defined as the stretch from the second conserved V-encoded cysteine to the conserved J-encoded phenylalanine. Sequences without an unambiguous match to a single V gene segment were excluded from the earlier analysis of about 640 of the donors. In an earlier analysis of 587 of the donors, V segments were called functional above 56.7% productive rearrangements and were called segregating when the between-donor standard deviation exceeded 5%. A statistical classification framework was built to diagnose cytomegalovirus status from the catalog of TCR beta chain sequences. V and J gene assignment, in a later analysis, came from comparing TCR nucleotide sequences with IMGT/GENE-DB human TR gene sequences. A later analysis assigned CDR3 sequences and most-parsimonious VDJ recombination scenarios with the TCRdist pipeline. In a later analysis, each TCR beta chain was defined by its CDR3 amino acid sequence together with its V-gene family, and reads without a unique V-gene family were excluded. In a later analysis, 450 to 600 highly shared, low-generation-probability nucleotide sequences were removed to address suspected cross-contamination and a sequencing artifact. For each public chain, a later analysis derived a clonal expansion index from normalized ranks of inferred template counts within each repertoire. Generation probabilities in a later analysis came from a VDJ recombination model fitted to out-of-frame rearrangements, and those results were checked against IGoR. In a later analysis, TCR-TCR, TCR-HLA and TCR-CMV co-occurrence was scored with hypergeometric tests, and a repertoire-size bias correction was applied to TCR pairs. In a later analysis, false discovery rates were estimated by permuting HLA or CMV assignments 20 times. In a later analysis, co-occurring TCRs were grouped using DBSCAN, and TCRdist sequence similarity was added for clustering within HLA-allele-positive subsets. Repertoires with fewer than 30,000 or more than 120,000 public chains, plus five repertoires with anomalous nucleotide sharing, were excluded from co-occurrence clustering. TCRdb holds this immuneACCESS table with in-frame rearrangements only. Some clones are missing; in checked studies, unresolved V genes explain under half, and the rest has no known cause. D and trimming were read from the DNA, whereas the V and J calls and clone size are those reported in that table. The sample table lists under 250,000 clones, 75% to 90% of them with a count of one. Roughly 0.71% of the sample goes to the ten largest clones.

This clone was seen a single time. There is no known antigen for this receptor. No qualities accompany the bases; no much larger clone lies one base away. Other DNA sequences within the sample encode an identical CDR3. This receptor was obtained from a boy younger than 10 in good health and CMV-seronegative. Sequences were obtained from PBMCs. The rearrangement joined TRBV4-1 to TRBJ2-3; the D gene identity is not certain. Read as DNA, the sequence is TGCGCCAGCAGCCAGGTCCGCGGCACAGATACGCAGTATTTT. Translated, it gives CASSQVRGTDTQYF.